The 19 T cell receptor beta chains below come from one sample, sequenced in a study of CD8+ T cells in alopecia areata. RNA extraction and reverse transcription yielded cDNA as sequencing template. Here immunoSEQ multiplex PCR was the method, and the copy in TCRdb shows in-frame clones only, minus some. The sample yields 120,000 to 150,000 clones, 62% seen once. Sequencing was performed on CD8+ T cells sorted from blood. These receptors came from a human donor in good health.

As regards this clone: Other DNA sequences from this sample encode an identical CDR3 as well. The CDR3 DNA reads as TGCAGCGTTGTACTAGCGGGGACCTACGAGCAGTACTTC. Protein: CSVVLAGTYEQYF. V is TRBV29-1 and J is TRBJ2-7, with 10 bases aligning to TRBD2. In germline, CDR1 is SQVTM, CDR2 ANQGSEA. Losses at the gene ends were 4 bases for V and 2 bases for J; bases not matched to a gene: 2. The CDR3 runs 13 residues.

This clone has a handful of counts. The chain recombines TRBV7-9 with TRBJ2-7; D gene uncertain. Trimming pared 3 bases from V and 2 bases from J, leaving 11 bases between. In germline, CDR1 is SEHNR, CDR2 FQNEAQ (reference sequence). The CDR3 is made up of 14 amino acids. The CDR3 is CASSFTERPYEQYF. CDR3 DNA: TGTGCCAGCAGCTTTACAGAGCGTCCCTACGAGCAGTACTTC.

The chain joins TRBV30 to TRBJ1-4; 8 bases are a match to TRBD1. V gave up 2 bases and J gave up 11 bases; unmatched junction bases: 13. Germline V gene sequence: CDR1 GTSNPN, CDR2 SVGIG (reference sequence). This CDR3 has 15 residues. CDR3 sequence: CAWSPPDREKDKLFF. CDR3 sequence (DNA): TGTGCCTGGAGTCCCCCGGACAGGGAGAAAGATAAACTGTTTTTT.

This rearrangement joins TRBV29-1 to TRBJ2-5, with D tentatively TRBD1 (6 bases). This CDR3 is built from 13 residues. The germline V and J ends were trimmed by 7 bases and 5 bases, with 17 bases remaining between them. The germline gives CDR1 SQVTM, CDR2 ANQGSEA. The CDR3 here is CSGGPGVVETQYF. Written as DNA, the CDR3 is TGCAGCGGCGGGCCAGGGGTTGTGGAGACCCAGTACTTC.

A few counts support this clone. The chain joins TRBV15 to TRBJ2-3, with 7 bases matching TRBD1. Germline CDR1 is LNHNV and CDR2 is YYDKDF (reference sequence). There are 15 residues in the CDR3. Trimming at V came to 0 bases and at J to 4 bases, leaving 4 bases not matched to a gene. CDR3 nucleotide sequence: TGTGCCACCAGCAGAGAATCAACAGGGGCAGATACGCAGTATTTT. Residues: CATSRESTGADTQYF.

This clone was observed a few times. This sequence joins TRBV7-9 and TRBJ2-7, with 7 positions matching TRBD1. The V and J ends lost 1 base and 5 bases, in that order; junction bases with no gene match: 8. Germline CDR1 reads SEHNR; CDR2 reads FQNEAQ (reference sequence). The CDR3 runs to 15 residues. The CDR3 coding sequence is TGTGCCAGCAGCTTAGATTCAGGGGGATGGAACGAGCAGTACTTC. As protein: CASSLDSGGWNEQYF.

This clone was seen a few times. This rearrangement joins TRBV7-9 to TRBJ2-1; tentatively, D is TRBD2 (6 bases). The CDR3 contains 15 residues. Looked up from germline, CDR1 is SEHNR and CDR2 is FQNEAQ (reference sequence). V was pared by 5 bases and J by 3 bases, with 14 bases between. In DNA form, the CDR3 reads TGTGCCAGCAGCCTCTTAGCGGCCCTCTACAATGAGCAGTTCTTC. It encodes CASSLLAALYNEQFF.

This clone showed up just once. The CDR3: CASTQDRGAGYTF. The CDR3 DNA sequence: TGTGCCAGCACCCAGGACAGAGGCGCTGGCTACACCTTC. This chain connects TRBV6-5 to TRBJ1-2, with D possibly matching TRBD1 (6 bases). Looked up from germline, CDR1 is MNHEY and CDR2 is SVGAGI. V was trimmed by 7 bases and J by 7 bases, leaving 16 bases between them. CDR3 size: 13 residues.

This clone was seen a single time. The rearrangement links TRBV28 to TRBJ2-3; 9 bases match TRBD2. V was pared by 6 bases and J by 4 bases, with 8 bases of the junction left unmatched. Per germline, CDR1 MDHEN and CDR2 SYDVKM. The CDR3 consists of 15 residues. The CDR3 region has the DNA TGTGCCAGCAGCCCGGGAGCGGGAGGATCAGATACGCAGTATTTT. It is translated as CASSPGAGGSDTQYF.

V and J are TRBV6-6 and TRBJ2-7; D might be TRBD2 (6 bases). The germline V gene has CDR1 MNHNY and CDR2 SVGAGI (reference sequence). V lost 6 bases, J lost 7 bases, and 13 bases lay in between. CDR3 length: 12 amino acids. In DNA form, the CDR3 reads TGTGCCAGCAGCCATGGGGCGGGAGAGCAGTACTTC. This gives the protein CASSHGAGEQYF.

The rearrangement links TRBV5-1 to TRBJ2-3; D assignment may be TRBD1 or TRBD2 (5 bases each). Germline loops: CDR1 SGHRS, CDR2 YFSETQ. V lost 5 bases to trimming and J lost 5 bases, with 9 bases between them. CDR3 length equals 12 residues. The CDR3 protein is CASSEGLDTQYF. DNA for the CDR3: TGCGCCAGCAGTGAGGGGTTAGATACGCAGTATTTT.

The gene calls are TRBV4-1 and TRBJ2-7; D not resolved. Trimming removed 0 bases at V and 5 bases at J, with 8 bases between. Germline V gene data show CDR1 as MGHRA and CDR2 as YSYEKL. The CDR3 length is 13 residues. The CDR3 is CASSQDLGNEQYF. The CDR3 DNA sequence: TGCGCCAGCAGCCAAGATTTAGGGAACGAGCAGTACTTC.

The chain employs TRBV27 and TRBJ2-1, with D hard to call. CDR1 and CDR2 (germline): MNHEY, SMNVEV (reference sequence). The CDR3 sequence is 14 residues long. With 2 bases removed from V and 5 bases from J, the gap between germline ends came to 10 bases. CDR3 loop: CASSLQTIDNEQFF. For the CDR3, the DNA is TGTGCCAGCAGTTTACAGACAATCGACAATGAGCAGTTCTTC.

This clone occurred a few times. The chain recombines TRBV28 with TRBJ2-3; no reliable D call. The CDR3 has 15 residues. Between the trimmed V and J ends, which lost 6 bases and 0 bases, there was a span of 13 bases. The V gene's germline CDR1 is MDHEN and CDR2 SYDVKM. The CDR3 DNA reads TGTGCCAGCAGGATCCAGGACGGGAGCACAGATACGCAGTATTTT. It encodes CASRIQDGSTDTQYF.

This clone has more than one count but fewer than ten. The chain links TRBV9 to TRBJ2-1, with D tentatively TRBD1 (5 bases). In germline, CDR1 is SGDLS, CDR2 YYNGEE. V was cut by 5 bases and J by 7 bases, with 7 bases left in between. The CDR3 has 11 amino acids. The CDR3 sequence is CASSQGNEQFF. CDR3 nucleotide sequence: TGTGCCAGCAGTCAGGGAAATGAGCAGTTCTTC.

The sample holds one count of this clone. The V call is TRBV5-4, the J call TRBJ2-3, with TRBD2 matching 8 bases. With 0 bases clipped from V and 5 bases from J, the junction kept 17 bases outside the gene matches. Germline V CDR1 and CDR2: SGHNT, YYREEE (reference sequence). The CDR3 loop spans 19 amino acids. Here the CDR3 reads CASSLAAYSAGEWKDTQYF. The CDR3 DNA follows: TGTGCCAGCAGCTTGGCCGCGTATTCAGCGGGAGAGTGGAAAGATACGCAGTATTTT.

The chain recombines TRBV6-5 with TRBJ1-1; D remains ambiguous. The ends were cut back, 8 bases at V and 3 bases at J, with 10 bases in the middle. The length of the CDR3 is 12 residues. Germline assignment: CDR1 MNHEY and CDR2 SVGAGI. The CDR3 DNA sequence: TGTGCCAGCCGTGGTTGGGACACTGAAGCTTTCTTT. The encoded protein is CASRGWDTEAFF.

This chain connects TRBV19 to TRBJ2-1; D unresolved. Germline V gives CDR1 LNHDA, CDR2 SQIVND (reference sequence). The CDR3 is 13 residues long. Deletions cut 3 bases from V and 2 bases from J, with 5 bases between. CDR3 region: CASSIGPYNEQFF. The CDR3 bases are TGTGCCAGTAGTATCGGCCCCTACAATGAGCAGTTCTTC.

This clone has only a few counts. This rearrangement joins TRBV7-6 to TRBJ2-1; 11 positions match TRBD2. Germline V CDR1 and CDR2: SGHVS, FNYEAQ. V shed 5 bases, J shed 8 bases, and the junction held 5 bases outside the gene matches. CDR3 length equals 14 residues. The CDR3 DNA reads as TGTGCCAGCAGCCCCCTAGCGGGAGGAGATGAGCAGTTCTTC. This codes for CASSPLAGGDEQFF.